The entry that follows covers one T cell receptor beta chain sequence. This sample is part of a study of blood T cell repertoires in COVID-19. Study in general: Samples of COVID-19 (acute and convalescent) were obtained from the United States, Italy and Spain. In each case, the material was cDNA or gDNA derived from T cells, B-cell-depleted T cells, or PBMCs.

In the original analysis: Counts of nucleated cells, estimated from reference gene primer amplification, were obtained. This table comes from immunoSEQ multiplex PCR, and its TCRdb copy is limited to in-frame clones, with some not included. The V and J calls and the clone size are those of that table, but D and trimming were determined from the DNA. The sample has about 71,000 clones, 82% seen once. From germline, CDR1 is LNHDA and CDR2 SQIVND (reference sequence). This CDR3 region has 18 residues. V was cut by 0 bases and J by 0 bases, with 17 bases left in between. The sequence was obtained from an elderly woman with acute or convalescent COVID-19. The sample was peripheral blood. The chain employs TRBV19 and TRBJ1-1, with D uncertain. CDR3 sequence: CASSIDGAPGPVNTEAFF. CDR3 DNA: TGTGCCAGTAGTATAGATGGTGCTCCAGGCCCGGTGAACACTGAAGCTTTCTTT.